The 30 T cell receptor beta chains in this list originate from one sample, sequenced in a study of PD-L1 blockade in urothelial cancer. Profiled with immunoSEQ multiplex PCR; TCRdb holds only in-frame clones, not every one. The sample holds about 45,000 clones, around 89% seen once. The source was PBMCs, collected around atezolizumab (anti-PD-L1) treatment. The receptors come from a man aged 80 or over with urothelial cancer.

In its sample, this clone was seen a few times. V gene TRBV5-6 combines with J gene TRBJ2-3, with a weak D call TRBD2 (5 bases). The CDR3 covers 16 residues. The germline V and J ends were trimmed by 1 base and 3 bases, with 15 bases remaining between them. Per the germline V gene, CDR1 is SGHDT and CDR2 is YYEEEE. The CDR3 region is CASSLPYTGGTDTQYF. For the CDR3, the DNA is TGTGCCAGCAGCTTGCCGTACACGGGCGGGACAGATACGCAGTATTTT.

The chain recombines TRBV28 with TRBJ1-3; a possible D gene is TRBD1 (6 bases). Trimming stripped 8 bases from V and 4 bases from J, with 27 bases between. This CDR3 has 18 residues. Germline V CDR1 and CDR2: MDHEN, SYDVKM. This chain's CDR3 is CASALWTTGTKGGNTIYF. CDR3 DNA sequence: TGTGCCAGCGCGTTATGGACCACCGGGACAAAGGGAGGAAACACCATATATTTT.

The V and J genes are TRBV19 and TRBJ2-1; tentatively, D is TRBD2 (6 bases). Trimming removed 0 bases from V and 0 bases from J, with 12 bases in between. The CDR3 totals 17 residues. From germline, CDR1 is LNHDA and CDR2 SQIVND (reference sequence). The CDR3, as DNA: TGTGCCAGTAGTATAGACGGCGGGGCCAGCTCCTACAATGAGCAGTTCTTC. Its protein product is CASSIDGGASSYNEQFF.

The gene calls are TRBV5-4 and TRBJ2-5; D is unclear. Germline values: CDR1 SGHNT, CDR2 YYREEE (reference sequence). V was pared by 4 bases and J by 5 bases, with 6 bases between. The CDR3 runs 11 residues. CDR3 in amino acids: CASSDEETQYF. In DNA, the CDR3 is TGTGCCAGCAGCGATGAGGAGACCCAGTACTTC.

The chain carries TRBV28 and TRBJ1-2; tentatively, D is TRBD1 (5 bases). Germline loops: CDR1 MDHEN, CDR2 SYDVKM. CDR3 length: 15 residues. V dropped 1 base and J dropped 4 bases, with 13 bases sitting between them. CDR3 sequence (DNA): TGTGCCAGCAGTTTATCCCTGACAGTGCTCTATGGCTACACCTTC. Translating it yields CASSLSLTVLYGYTF.

The chain couples TRBV10-2 to TRBJ2-7, with 11 bases lining up with TRBD1. Germline V gene data show CDR1 as WSHSY and CDR2 as SAAADI. The CDR3 extends over 15 amino acids. The V segment lost 5 bases and the J segment 4 bases; nucleotides outside the gene matches: 7. The CDR3 DNA is TGCGCCAGCAGTCAGGACAGGGGGCAAGGATACGAGCAGTACTTC. Its translation: CASSQDRGQGYEQYF.

The rearrangement uses TRBV5-1 and TRBJ2-2, with unresolved D. The CDR3 extends over 15 amino acids. Germline assignment: CDR1 SGHRS and CDR2 YFSETQ. The V end lost 0 bases, the J end lost 3 bases, and 9 bases lay between the germline ends. The CDR3 spells CASSLVSVDTGELFF. CDR3 bases: TGCGCCAGCAGCTTGGTTTCGGTGGACACCGGGGAGCTGTTTTTT.

This clone has a handful of counts. This chain connects TRBV6-5 to TRBJ2-2; 8 bases fit TRBD2. The junction had 3 bases not matched to a gene; V was cut back by 2 bases and J by 10 bases. Germline CDR1 reads MNHEY; CDR2 reads SVGAGI. This CDR3 has 13 amino acids. The CDR3 sequence is CASSYALAEELFF. CDR3 nucleotides: TGTGCCAGCAGTTACGCACTAGCGGAGGAGCTGTTTTTT.

The chain couples TRBV15 to TRBJ2-5, with a tentative D call TRBD2 (5 bases). The V end was cut by 4 bases, the J end by 4 bases, with 19 bases between. Germline V CDR1 and CDR2: LNHNV, YYDKDF (reference sequence). The CDR3 has 16 residues. The DNA of the CDR3 is TGTGCCACCAGCACACCTCACGTGGGAGTGGCAGAGACCCAGTACTTC. Translation gives CATSTPHVGVAETQYF.

The gene calls are TRBV7-2 and TRBJ2-3; the match to TRBD1 covers 7 bases. Germline CDR1 SGHTA, CDR2 FQGNSA. This CDR3 spans 13 amino acids. Trimming removed 4 bases from V and 6 bases from J; junction bases left unmatched: 4. CDR3 DNA: TGTGCCAGCAGCTCTGGACAGGCGGATACGCAGTATTTT. It encodes CASSSGQADTQYF.

V usage is TRBV29-1 and J usage is TRBJ2-5, with D possibly TRBD1 on 6 matching bases. CDR1 is SQVTM and CDR2 is ANQGSEA in the germline V gene. The CDR3 length is 13 residues. Deletions cut 5 bases from V and 4 bases from J, with 14 bases between. As DNA, the CDR3 is TGCAGCGTTCTAAGGGGGTGGGGAGAGACCCAGTACTTC. Its protein is CSVLRGWGETQYF.

The V call is TRBV15, the J call TRBJ2-5; D gene unclear. Trimming left V 1 base short and J 3 bases short, with 12 bases between. The V gene's germline CDR1 is LNHNV and CDR2 YYDKDF (reference sequence). This CDR3 is built from 15 residues. The CDR3 DNA reads TGTGCCACCAGCAGAGCCTCTAACAGAGAAGAGACCCAGTACTTC. This encodes CATSRASNREETQYF.

CDR3 loop: CASSLLPGQSNTEAFF. The CDR3 DNA sequence: TGTGCCAGTAGTCTCCTCCCGGGACAGTCGAACACTGAAGCTTTCTTT. The V and J genes are TRBV19 and TRBJ1-1, with 7 positions matching TRBD1. This CDR3 comprises 16 residues. The J segment lost 1 base and the V segment lost 5 bases, leaving 10 bases of the junction unmatched. CDR1 LNHDA and CDR2 SQIVND come from the germline V gene (reference sequence).

This chain joins TRBV19 and TRBJ2-1; unclear D gene. The germline V gene encodes CDR1 LNHDA and CDR2 SQIVND (reference sequence). V lost 4 bases and J lost 0, with 13 bases in between. The length of the CDR3 is 16 residues. CDR3 nucleotides: TGTGCCAGTAGTAGTCACCCATCCAGCTCCTACAATGAGCAGTTCTTC. Protein sequence: CASSSHPSSSYNEQFF.

The genes are TRBV4-1 and TRBJ2-5, with 7 nucleotides matching TRBD2. From germline, CDR1 is MGHRA and CDR2 YSYEKL. With V trimmed by 0 bases and J by 5 bases, 6 bases remained unmatched. The CDR3 totals 15 residues. The CDR3 bases are TGCGCCAGCAGCCAAGATCGACTAGCCTGGGAGACCCAGTACTTC. Amino acids: CASSQDRLAWETQYF.

CDR3 protein: CATRTETNTGELFF. CDR3 DNA sequence: TGTGCCACCAGGACAGAAACGAACACCGGGGAGCTGTTTTTT. This chain connects TRBV10-3 to TRBJ2-2, with a weak D call TRBD1 (6 bases). V was shortened by 10 bases and J by 0 bases, with 12 bases between the two germline ends. Germline V CDR1 and CDR2: ENHRY, SYGVKD. The CDR3 has 14 amino acids.

V usage is TRBV18 and J usage is TRBJ2-7, with D uncertain. This CDR3 spans 13 amino acids. V lost 3 bases and J lost 6, with 12 bases in between. Germline loops: CDR1 KGHSH, CDR2 LQKENI. CDR3 loop: CASSPHGDGEQYF. CDR3 sequence (DNA): TGTGCCAGCTCACCCCATGGAGACGGCGAGCAGTACTTC.

CDR3 sequence reads: CASSTSEGGELFF. The CDR3 nucleotides read TGTGCCAGCTCCACTAGCGAAGGCGGGGAGCTGTTTTTT. This sequence joins TRBV18 and TRBJ2-2; TRBD2 matches 7 bases. The CDR3 loop spans 13 amino acids. Germline CDR1 and CDR2: KGHSH and LQKENI. Germline trimming cut 6 bases from V and 7 bases from J; bases unmatched to any gene: 5.

Only one count was recorded for this clone. The chain has TRBV7-8 and TRBJ1-2, with 7 bases that match TRBD1. J gave up 2 bases and V 1 base, and 7 bases lay outside the gene matches. Per germline, CDR1 SGHVS and CDR2 FQNEAQ. The CDR3 sequence is 16 residues long. CDR3: CASSLGVRQGNYGYTF. Written as DNA, the CDR3 is TGTGCCAGCAGCTTAGGGGTTAGACAGGGAAACTATGGCTACACCTTC.

V usage is TRBV14 and J usage is TRBJ2-7, with D maybe TRBD1 (6 bases). CDR3 size: 16 residues. V gave up 4 bases and J gave up 2 bases, with 18 bases separating them. From germline, CDR1 is SGHDN and CDR2 FVKESK. Here the CDR3 reads CASSPLVGAGPYEQYF. CDR3 nucleotide sequence: TGTGCCAGCAGCCCCCTCGTGGGGGCCGGGCCCTACGAGCAGTACTTC.

The chain uses TRBV9 and TRBJ2-1, with 8 bases aligning to TRBD2. After removal of 5 bases from V and 2 bases from J, the junction contained 6 bases not matched to a gene. The germline gives CDR1 SGDLS, CDR2 YYNGEE. The CDR3 consists of 15 residues. CDR3 nucleotide sequence: TGTGCCAGCAGTGAAAGCGGGAGCACCTACAATGAGCAGTTCTTC. This codes for CASSESGSTYNEQFF.

The V and J genes are TRBV15 and TRBJ2-1, with 9 bases matching TRBD2. Per germline, CDR1 LNHNV and CDR2 YYDKDF (reference sequence). Trimming took 1 base from V and 5 from J; bases not matched to a gene: 6. The CDR3 extends over 16 amino acids. The CDR3: CATSRGREGPNNEQFF. CDR3 DNA: TGTGCCACCAGCAGAGGGCGGGAGGGCCCGAACAATGAGCAGTTCTTC.

The rearrangement joins TRBV27 to TRBJ2-1; 9 nucleotides agree with TRBD2. This CDR3 is 15 amino acids long. V gave up 5 bases and J gave up 4 bases; unmatched junction bases: 6. The germline CDR1 and CDR2 sequences are MNHEY and SMNVEV (reference sequence). CDR3: CASSPLAGAYNEQFF. The CDR3 region has the DNA TGTGCCAGCAGTCCTTTAGCGGGAGCATACAATGAGCAGTTCTTC.

This sequence joins TRBV18 and TRBJ1-4, with TRBD1 matching over 7 bases. There are 15 residues in the CDR3. CDR1 and CDR2 (germline): KGHSH, LQKENI. Losses at the gene ends were 3 bases for V and 8 bases for J; bases not matched to a gene: 9. CDR3 DNA sequence: TGTGCCAGCTCACCCTATGACAGGGTGTGGGAAAAACTGTTTTTT. Amino acid sequence: CASSPYDRVWEKLFF.

The rearrangement joins TRBV19 to TRBJ1-1; D unresolved. V dropped 2 bases and J dropped 5 bases, with 9 bases sitting between them. The germline V gene has CDR1 LNHDA and CDR2 SQIVND (reference sequence). The CDR3 runs 13 residues. This chain's CDR3 is CASSIMGETEAFF. CDR3 DNA: TGTGCCAGTAGTATAATGGGAGAGACTGAAGCTTTCTTT.

This clone turned up a few times. The gene calls are TRBV7-9 and TRBJ2-7, with 13 bases matching TRBD2. V was clipped by 5 bases and J by 6 bases; unmatched bases: 7. Germline V CDR1 and CDR2: SEHNR, FQNEAQ (reference sequence). The CDR3 sequence is 15 residues long. The CDR3 DNA reads as TGTGCCAGCAGCCCCCGACTAGCGGGAGGCGCCGAGCAGTACTTC. As protein: CASSPRLAGGAEQYF. Using reference TRBV7-9 and TRBJ2-7 for the parts outside the CDR3, the full variable domain is DTGVSQNPRHKITKRGQNVTFRCDPISEHNRLYWYRQTLGQGPEFLTYFQNEAQLEKSRLLSDRFSAERPKGSFSTLEIQRTEQGDSAMYLCASSPRLAGGAEQYFGPGTRLTVT.

The chain is built from TRBV5-1 and TRBJ1-1; weak D call: TRBD1 (6 bases). V lost 2 bases and J lost 4, with 9 bases in between. This CDR3 spans 13 amino acids. Germline V lookup: CDR1 SGHRS, CDR2 YFSETQ. CDR3 in amino acids: CASSLQGSTEAFF. CDR3 sequence (DNA): TGCGCCAGCAGCTTACAGGGTAGCACTGAAGCTTTCTTT.

V usage is TRBV30 and J usage is TRBJ2-1; tentatively, D is TRBD2 (6 bases). The ends were cut back, 5 bases at V and 3 bases at J, with 8 bases in the middle. Germline loops: CDR1 GTSNPN, CDR2 SVGIG (reference sequence). CDR3 length: 12 amino acids. CDR3 sequence: CAWGGDYNEQFF. The DNA for the CDR3 is TGTGCCTGGGGAGGGGACTACAATGAGCAGTTCTTC.

Only a few counts were recorded for this clone. In DNA, the CDR3 is TGCAGCGTGACCAGCGTCGGGGGAACTGAAGCTTTCTTT. It codes for CSVTSVGGTEAFF. The chain carries TRBV29-1 and TRBJ1-1; perhaps TRBD1 as D (5 bases). CDR1 SQVTM and CDR2 ANQGSEA come from the germline V gene. V lost 6 bases, J lost 5 bases, and 16 bases lay in between. CDR3 length equals 13 residues.

V gene TRBV28 combines with J gene TRBJ1-4; D call uncertain. The V end was cut by 6 bases, the J end by 3 bases, with 14 bases between. The CDR3 consists of 15 residues. CDR1 is MDHEN, CDR2 SYDVKM, per germline. DNA of the CDR3: TGTGCCAGCAGCCTCTCGGAACTATCTAATGAAAAACTGTTTTTT. Amino acids: CASSLSELSNEKLFF.